These T cell receptor beta chains were read from a single sample in a study of CD8 T cell repertoires and HIV-1 epitope variants. Produced via immunoSEQ multiplex PCR; TCRdb's table is partial and in-frame only. The data contain 95,000 or so clones, more than 65% of them singletons. The sequenced sample was uncultured baseline CD8+ T cells from peripheral blood mononuclear cells (PBMCs). All receptors come from a male donor with HIV. CDR3s include the opening cysteine and the closing phenylalanine or tryptophan. Clone sizes are given selectively: once, few, many, or a class where the clone is expanded.

abundance	v_gene	CDR3aa
NA	TRBV6-5	CASSYEGASSYEQYF
few	TRBV2	CASRGIMNTEAFF
NA	TRBV13	CASSLNLEQYF
NA	TRBV28	CASSLLGGDSGNQPQHF
NA	TRBV15	CATSRFPGQFTDTQYF
NA	TRBV15	CATSGGGWSYNEQFF
NA	TRBV29-1	CSVTHWTSGREGFQETQYF
few	TRBV7-6	CASSHIRGRLNEQYF
NA	TRBV15	CATSRDFTLEAFF
NA	TRBV28	CASSDRAAYGYTF
NA	TRBV7-9	CASSLGLAGGPGELFF
NA	TRBV30	CAWRPRNTEAFF
NA	TRBV4-1	CASSHSRTGGVEAFF
NA	TRBV29-1	CSVIPGWDTEAFF
NA	TRBV25-1	CASFGLSQLGSGANVLTF
NA	TRBV30	CACRRGPRTTEAFF
few	TRBV7-9	CASSLTGMDFYNEQFF